These 9 T cell receptor beta chains came from one sample sequenced in a study of OX40 agonist ivuxolimab in advanced cancers. Measured with immunoSEQ multiplex PCR; TCRdb has only the in-frame clones, and not every one. The sample lists about 92,000 clones, roughly 91% occurring once. The starting material was CD4+ or CD8+ T cells sorted from blood, obtained in a trial of the OX40 agonist ivuxolimab. The receptor set was obtained from an adult with an advanced solid tumor such as melanoma, head and neck, liver or kidney cancer.

The rearrangement joins TRBV19 to TRBJ2-6; D is tentatively TRBD1 or TRBD2 (5 bases each). Trimming took 7 bases from V and 0 from J, leaving 13 bases between them. The CDR3 runs to 16 residues. In germline, CDR1 is LNHDA, CDR2 SQIVND (reference sequence). CDR3 nucleotide sequence: TGTGCCAGTAAAGAGGGACGGGTCTCTGGGGCCAACGTCCTGACTTTC. This gives the protein CASKEGRVSGANVLTF.

V is TRBV15 and J is TRBJ2-5; 9 bases map to TRBD1. CDR3 length: 16 residues. Unmatched junction bases numbered 4, after V lost 1 base and J lost 1 base. CDR1 LNHNV and CDR2 YYDKDF come from the germline V gene (reference sequence). DNA of the CDR3: TGTGCCACCAGCAGAGCACCGGACAGGGGCCAAGAGACCCAGTACTTC. The encoded protein is CATSRAPDRGQETQYF. The full variable domain, rest sourced from reference TRBV15 and TRBJ2-5, is DAMVIQNPRYQVTQFGKPVTLSCSQTLNHNVMYWYQQKSSQAPKLLFHYYDKDFNNEADTPDNFQSRRPNTSFCFLDIRSPGLGDTAMYLCATSRAPDRGQETQYFGPGTRLLVL.

This rearrangement joins TRBV9 to TRBJ2-2, with D perhaps matching TRBD2 (7 bases). V was pared by 3 bases and J by 2 bases, with 11 bases between. The CDR3 covers 15 residues. Germline CDR1 reads SGDLS; CDR2 reads YYNGEE. The CDR3 DNA sequence: TGTGCCAGCAGCGAGGGGGGACTAAACACCGGGGAGCTGTTTTTT. It translates to CASSEGGLNTGELFF. Combining the CDR3 with reference TRBV9 and TRBJ2-2 gives the whole variable domain DSGVTQTPKHLITATGQRVTLRCSPRSGDLSVYWYQQSLDQGLQFLIQYYNGEERAKGNILERFSAQQFPDLHSELNLSSLELGDSALYFCASSEGGLNTGELFFGEGSRLTVL.

V and J are TRBV5-1 and TRBJ2-1, with no clear D. The CDR3 is 11 residues long. The V end was cut by 4 bases, the J end by 4 bases, with 3 bases between. Germline-derived CDR1 and CDR2 are SGHRS and YFSETQ. CDR3 bases: TGCGCCAGCAGCCGTTACAATGAGCAGTTCTTC. Encoded protein: CASSRYNEQFF.

The rearrangement links TRBV19 to TRBJ1-5; D is uncertain. Deletions cut 3 bases from V and 5 bases from J, with 8 bases between. The CDR3 is 13 residues long. Germline loops: CDR1 LNHDA, CDR2 SQIVND (reference sequence). The CDR3 DNA sequence: TGTGCCAGTAGTATTGGGGTTCATCAGCCCCAGCATTTT. As protein: CASSIGVHQPQHF.

The chain carries TRBV9 and TRBJ1-2; unclear D gene. Trimming left V 0 bases short and J 14 bases short, with 23 bases between. Germline V gives CDR1 SGDLS, CDR2 YYNGEE. The CDR3 spans 15 residues. The CDR3 sequence: CASSVGSGGGQRQTF. The CDR3 DNA follows: TGTGCCAGCAGCGTAGGTTCGGGAGGAGGTCAGCGGCAAACCTTC.

This clone turned up a few times. V and J are TRBV13 and TRBJ2-1, with TRBD2 matching 11 bases. Trimming at V came to 0 bases and at J to 9 bases, leaving 10 bases not matched to a gene. The CDR3 spans 17 residues. CDR1 and CDR2 from the germline V gene are PRHDT and FYEKMQ (reference sequence). The CDR3 coding sequence is TGTGCCAGCAGCTTAGGCCTGGGACTAGCGGCCACGTCTGAGCAGTTCTTC. Translated, it gives CASSLGLGLAATSEQFF.

V is TRBV28 and J is TRBJ2-7; D perhaps matches TRBD1 (5 bases). In germline, CDR1 is MDHEN, CDR2 SYDVKM. Trimming pared 4 bases from V and 2 bases from J, leaving 21 bases between. The CDR3 is 17 amino acids. This chain's CDR3 is CASSYPQGTPRAYEQYF. As DNA, the CDR3 is TGTGCCAGCAGTTACCCTCAGGGCACGCCTAGAGCCTACGAGCAGTACTTC. The whole variable domain, filled in from reference TRBV28 and TRBJ2-7, reads DVKVTQSSRYLVKRTGEKVFLECVQDMDHENMFWYRQDPGLGLRLIYFSYDVKMKEKGDIPEGYSVSREKKERFSLILESASTNQTSMYLCASSYPQGTPRAYEQYFGPGTRLTVT.

The chain has TRBV6-6 and TRBJ1-2; 10 bases line up with TRBD1. Germline V gene data show CDR1 as MNHNY and CDR2 as SVGAGI (reference sequence). The V and J ends lost 0 bases and 7 bases, in that order; junction bases with no gene match: 5. CDR3 size: 15 residues. The CDR3: CASSYSTGGAGGYTF. DNA of the CDR3: TGTGCCAGCAGTTACTCGACAGGGGGCGCGGGTGGCTACACCTTC.